The 5 T cell receptor beta chains listed next were all sequenced from one sample in a study of blood T cell repertoires in COVID-19. Assay used: immunoSEQ multiplex PCR; TCRdb lists only in-frame clones, some missing. The sample lists under 300,000 clones, about 85% occurring once. The sample was peripheral blood. These receptor sequences come from a human donor in a cohort sampled during active COVID-19.

V usage is TRBV28 and J usage is TRBJ2-5; 7 positions agree with TRBD2. CDR1 is MDHEN, CDR2 SYDVKM, per germline. The CDR3 loop spans 14 amino acids. With 4 bases clipped from V and 5 bases from J, the junction kept 7 bases outside the gene matches. Here the CDR3 reads CASSSGLVLETQYF. CDR3 nucleotide sequence: TGTGCCAGCAGTTCAGGACTAGTCTTGGAGACCCAGTACTTC.

The V call is TRBV5-5, the J call TRBJ2-1; TRBD1 might be the D (6 bases). Germline lookup yields CDR1 SGHKS and CDR2 YYEKEE (reference sequence). With 1 base removed from V and 8 bases from J, the gap between germline ends came to 22 bases. The CDR3 extends over 17 amino acids. CDR3 in DNA: TGTGCCAGCAGCTTGCCTAAACAGGGAATGGTCGGGGATGAGCAGTTCTTC. It codes for CASSLPKQGMVGDEQFF.

This clone was counted once. The rearrangement uses TRBV28 and TRBJ1-2; D is possibly TRBD1 (6 bases). The V gene's germline CDR1 is MDHEN and CDR2 SYDVKM. Trimming left V 6 bases short and J 4 bases short, with 12 bases between. The CDR3 consists of 13 residues. The CDR3 spells CASRLQGLYGYTF. The CDR3, as DNA: TGTGCCAGCAGATTACAGGGACTCTATGGCTACACCTTC.

The chain links TRBV7-2 to TRBJ1-3; 10 bases are shared with TRBD1. Germline values: CDR1 SGHTA, CDR2 FQGNSA. Unmatched junction bases numbered 10, after V lost 5 bases and J lost 0 bases. There are 18 residues in the CDR3. CDR3 residues: CASSPTGTGVLSGNTIYF. The DNA of the CDR3 is TGTGCCAGCAGCCCAACCGGGACAGGGGTTCTCTCTGGAAACACCATATATTTT. The whole variable domain, filled in from reference TRBV7-2 and TRBJ1-3, reads GAGVSQSPSNKVTEKGKDVELRCDPISGHTALYWYRQSLGQGLEFLIYFQGNSAPDKSGLPSDRFSAERTGGSVSTLTIQRTQQEDSAVYLCASSPTGTGVLSGNTIYFGEGSWLTVV.

V and J are TRBV7-9 and TRBJ2-7, with D possibly TRBD2 on 5 matching bases. The CDR3 is 15 amino acids. Trimming shortened V by 5 bases and J by 0 bases, and 14 bases separated the two germline ends. Germline V gene data show CDR1 as SEHNR and CDR2 as FQNEAQ (reference sequence). The CDR3 loop is CASSPGLRSSYEQYF. As DNA, the CDR3 is TGTGCCAGCAGCCCAGGACTCCGGAGCTCCTACGAGCAGTACTTC.